The 14 T cell receptor beta chains listed next were all sequenced from one sample in a study of T cells in Graves' hyperthyroidism and ophthalmopathy. RNA transcripts provided the source from which TCR beta CDR3 regions were amplified. With the HTBI primer set, the TCR CDR3 went through a first round of RT-PCR. MiXCR was run by TCRdb on the multiplex PCR reads, yielding one entry per CDR3 protein. The repertoire has around 620,000 distinct CDR3 sequences, roughly 17% of them found once; the top ten carry 3.5% to 4%. The sample consisted of blood. These receptors were obtained from a woman in her thirties with Graves' hyperthyroidism.

This clonotype appeared many times. The V gene is TRBV20-1, the J gene TRBJ2-1; D not certain. Between the trimmed V and J ends, which lost 5 bases and 8 bases, there was a span of 13 bases. Germline assignment: CDR1 DFQATT and CDR2 SNEGSKA (reference sequence). The CDR3 consists of 12 residues. The CDR3 sequence: CSAPSSRDEQFF. The CDR3 bases are TGCAGTGCTCCTTCTTCTAGAGATGAGCAGTTCTTC.

With regard to this clonotype: It may be a read error: a sequence one base away is much more abundant. The CDR3 does not end in the conserved phenylalanine or tryptophan, so this is likely a read error. CDR3 DNA sequence: TGTGCCAGCAGAGCAGTGGACAATGAGCAGTTCTCC. Its protein product is CASRAVDNEQFS. V gene TRBV6-2 or TRBV6-3 combines with J gene TRBJ2-1; D gene uncertain. Germline values: CDR1 MNHEY, CDR2 SVGEGT. V was clipped by 6 bases and J by 5 bases, with 8 bases between them. The CDR3 has 12 residues.

At least ten counts were recorded for this clonotype. The chain carries TRBV6-2 or TRBV6-3 and TRBJ1-1, with D hard to call. This CDR3 region has 14 residues. Germline-derived CDR1 and CDR2 are MNHEY and SVGEGT. V was cut by 0 bases and J by 1 base, with 6 bases left in between. The CDR3 sequence is CASSYSRSNTEAFF. The CDR3, as DNA: TGTGCCAGCAGTTACTCGAGATCGAACACTGAAGCTTTCTTT.

The chain links TRBV20-1 to TRBJ1-3; a possible D gene is TRBD1 (5 bases). V lost 3 bases to trimming and J lost 0 bases, with 9 bases between them. Germline assignment: CDR1 DFQATT and CDR2 SNEGSKA (reference sequence). The CDR3 is 14 residues long. For the CDR3, the DNA is TGCAGTGCTAGGGGGCAACTCTCTGGAAACACCATATATTTT. It encodes CSARGQLSGNTIYF.

This clonotype was detected many times. The chain links TRBV29-1 to TRBJ2-3; tentative D call: TRBD2 (7 bases). The CDR3 covers 14 residues. Germline assignment: CDR1 SQVTM and CDR2 ANQGSEA. V lost 7 bases to trimming and J lost 4 bases, with 18 bases between them. The CDR3 DNA follows: TGCAGCGAGGGGGGGGGCGGAGCGGCAGATACGCAGTATTTT. This gives the protein CSEGGGGAADTQYF.

V gene TRBV7-8 combines with J gene TRBJ2-3; 9 positions agree with TRBD2. CDR3 length: 17 amino acids. The germline CDR1 and CDR2 sequences are SGHVS and FQNEAQ. The V gene end was trimmed by 5 bases and the J gene end by 2 bases; junction bases not matched to a gene: 11. CDR3 sequence: CASSPTRLAVLTDTQYF. The CDR3 bases are TGTGCCAGCAGCCCCACTCGACTAGCGGTCCTCACAGATACGCAGTATTTT.

This clonotype was seen once. V is TRBV28 and J is TRBJ1-2; D may be TRBD1 (6 bases). The CDR3 sequence is 11 residues long. Germline CDR1 reads MDHEN; CDR2 reads SYDVKM. V gave up 9 bases and J gave up 4 bases, with 9 bases separating them. CDR3 protein: CASGDTYGYTF. The CDR3 DNA sequence: TGTGCCAGTGGGGACACCTATGGCTACACCTTC.

As regards this clonotype: One end of the junction fails to match germline, which may point to a read error. The V call is TRBV5-4, the J call TRBJ2-1, with TRBD2 matching 7 bases. Looked up from germline, CDR1 is SGHNT and CDR2 is YYREEE (reference sequence). The CDR3 has 11 residues. CDR3 amino acids: CASSLREERFF. CDR3 in DNA: TGTGCCAGCAGCTTACGGGAGGAGCGGTTCTTC.

This clonotype was observed a handful of times. The genes are TRBV4-1 and TRBJ2-3; D is unresolved. Germline V gene lookup returns CDR1 MGHRA and CDR2 YSYEKL. This CDR3 comprises 15 residues. V was cut by 2 bases and J by 2 bases, with 11 bases left in between. The CDR3 spells CASSQPTEDTDTQYF. The CDR3 DNA is TGCGCCAGCAGCCAACCTACAGAGGACACAGATACGCAGTATTTT.

This clonotype was observed many times. The chain is built from TRBV7-2 and TRBJ2-1; 7 nucleotides agree with TRBD1. Trimming took 5 bases from V and 3 from J; bases not matched to a gene: 10. CDR3 length: 16 amino acids. Germline values: CDR1 SGHTA, CDR2 FQGNSA. CDR3 protein: CASSPKDRVRYNEQFF. CDR3 nucleotides: TGTGCCAGCAGCCCCAAAGACAGGGTCCGCTACAATGAGCAGTTCTTC.

This clonotype appeared a few times. This chain links TRBV4-1 with TRBJ2-7; D might be TRBD2 (5 bases). V was cut by 0 bases and J by 0 bases, with 9 bases left in between. The germline gives CDR1 MGHRA, CDR2 YSYEKL. The CDR3 runs to 15 residues. CDR3 loop: CASSQEQRSSYEQYF. The DNA for the CDR3 is TGCGCCAGCAGCCAAGAGCAGCGGAGCTCCTACGAGCAGTACTTC.

In its sample, this clonotype was seen many times. This rearrangement joins TRBV28 to TRBJ2-1, with TRBD1 matching 8 bases. The germline V gene has CDR1 MDHEN and CDR2 SYDVKM. The CDR3 covers 16 residues. The V gene end was trimmed by 5 bases and the J gene end by 5 bases; junction bases not matched to a gene: 11. The CDR3 DNA follows: TGTGCCAGCAGTCTTTCCGAGGGACAGGAAGACAATGAGCAGTTCTTC. It codes for CASSLSEGQEDNEQFF. Looking up the rest from reference TRBV28 and TRBJ2-1 gives the full variable domain: DVKVTQSSRYLVKRTGEKVFLECVQDMDHENMFWYRQDPGLGLRLIYFSYDVKMKEKGDIPEGYSVSREKKERFSLILESASTNQTSMYLCASSLSEGQEDNEQFFGPGTRLTVL.

The sample holds many counts of this clonotype. The CDR3 coding sequence is TGTGCCAGCAGCCAGCACCATGGGGGGACTGAAGCTTTCTTT. It codes for CASSQHHGGTEAFF. The chain recombines TRBV5-5 with TRBJ1-1; D may be TRBD1 (5 bases). The CDR3 has 14 residues. CDR1 and CDR2 from the germline V gene are SGHKS and YYEKEE (reference sequence). Trimming shortened V by 4 bases and J by 5 bases, and 15 bases separated the two germline ends.

This clonotype was observed many times. The genes are TRBV30 and TRBJ2-5; D may be TRBD1 (5 bases). This CDR3 comprises 13 residues. Germline V lookup: CDR1 GTSNPN, CDR2 SVGIG (reference sequence). V was clipped by 4 bases and J by 2 bases, with 11 bases between them. The CDR3 sequence is CAWNPGIQETQYF. DNA of the CDR3: TGTGCCTGGAACCCAGGGATACAAGAGACCCAGTACTTC.